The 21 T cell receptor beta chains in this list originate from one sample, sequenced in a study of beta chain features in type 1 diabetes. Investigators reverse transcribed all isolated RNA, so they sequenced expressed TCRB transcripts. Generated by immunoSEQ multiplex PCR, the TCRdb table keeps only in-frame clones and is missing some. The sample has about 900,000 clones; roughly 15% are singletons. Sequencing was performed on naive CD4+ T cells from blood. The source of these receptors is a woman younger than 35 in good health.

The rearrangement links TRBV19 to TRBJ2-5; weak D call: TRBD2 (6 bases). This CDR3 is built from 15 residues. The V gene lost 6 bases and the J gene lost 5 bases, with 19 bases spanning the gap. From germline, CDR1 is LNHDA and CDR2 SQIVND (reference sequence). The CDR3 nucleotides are TGTGCCAGTAGGGATGGATCCGCGGGGCGGGAGACCCAGTACTTC. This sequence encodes CASRDGSAGRETQYF.

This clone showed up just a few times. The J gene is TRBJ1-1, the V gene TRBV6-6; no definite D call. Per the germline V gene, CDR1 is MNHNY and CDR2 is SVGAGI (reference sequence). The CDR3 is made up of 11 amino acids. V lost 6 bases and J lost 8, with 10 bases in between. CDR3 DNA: TGTGCCAGCAGATACCAAAGGGAAGCTTTCTTT. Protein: CASRYQREAFF.

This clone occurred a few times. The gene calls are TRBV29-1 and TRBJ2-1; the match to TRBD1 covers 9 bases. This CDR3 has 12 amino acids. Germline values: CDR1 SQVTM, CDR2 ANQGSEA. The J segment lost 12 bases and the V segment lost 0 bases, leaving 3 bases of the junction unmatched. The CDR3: CSVEEGQGVQFF. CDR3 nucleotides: TGCAGCGTTGAAGAGGGACAGGGAGTGCAGTTCTTC.

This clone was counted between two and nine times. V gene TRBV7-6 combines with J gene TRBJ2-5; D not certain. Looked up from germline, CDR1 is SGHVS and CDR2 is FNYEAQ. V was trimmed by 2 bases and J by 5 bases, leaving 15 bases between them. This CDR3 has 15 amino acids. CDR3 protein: CASSLQAQAWETQYF. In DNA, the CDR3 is TGTGCCAGCAGCTTACAAGCCCAAGCGTGGGAGACCCAGTACTTC.

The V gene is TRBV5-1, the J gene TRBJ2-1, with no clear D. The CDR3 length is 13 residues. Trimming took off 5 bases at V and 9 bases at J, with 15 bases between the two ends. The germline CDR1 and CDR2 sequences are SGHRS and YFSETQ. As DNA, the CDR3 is TGCGCCAGCAGTTATGGCGGCGTCCCTGAGCAGTTCTTC. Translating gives CASSYGGVPEQFF.

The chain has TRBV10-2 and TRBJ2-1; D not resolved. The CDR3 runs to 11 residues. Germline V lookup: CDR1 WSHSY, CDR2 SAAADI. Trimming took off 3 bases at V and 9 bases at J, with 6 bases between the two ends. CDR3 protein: CASSDFSEQFF. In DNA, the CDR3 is TGCGCCAGCAGTGATTTCTCTGAGCAGTTCTTC.

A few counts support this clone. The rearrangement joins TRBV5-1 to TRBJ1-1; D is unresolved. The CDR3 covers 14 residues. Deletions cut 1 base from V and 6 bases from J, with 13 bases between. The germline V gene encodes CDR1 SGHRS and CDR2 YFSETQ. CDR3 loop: CASSLQTGRPEAFF. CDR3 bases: TGCGCCAGCAGCTTGCAAACTGGGAGGCCTGAAGCTTTCTTT.

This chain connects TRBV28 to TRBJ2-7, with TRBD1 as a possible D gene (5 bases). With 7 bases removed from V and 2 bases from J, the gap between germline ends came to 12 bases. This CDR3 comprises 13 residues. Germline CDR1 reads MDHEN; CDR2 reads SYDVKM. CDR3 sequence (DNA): TGTGCCAGCATTACACAGGAGCCCTACGAGCAGTACTTC. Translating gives CASITQEPYEQYF.

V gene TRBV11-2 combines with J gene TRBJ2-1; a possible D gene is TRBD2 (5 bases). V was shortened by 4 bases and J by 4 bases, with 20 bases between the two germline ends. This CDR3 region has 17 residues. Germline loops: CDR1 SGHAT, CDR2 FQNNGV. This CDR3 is CASSSVHGLVPYNEQFF. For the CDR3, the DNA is TGTGCCAGCAGCTCAGTTCACGGACTCGTACCTTACAATGAGCAGTTCTTC.

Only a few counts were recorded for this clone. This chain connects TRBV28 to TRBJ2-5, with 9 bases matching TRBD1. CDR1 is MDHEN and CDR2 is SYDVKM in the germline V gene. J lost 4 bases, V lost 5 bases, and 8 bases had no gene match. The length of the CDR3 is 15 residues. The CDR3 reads CASSAGDRVRETQYF. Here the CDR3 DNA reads TGTGCCAGCAGTGCTGGGGACAGGGTAAGAGAGACCCAGTACTTC. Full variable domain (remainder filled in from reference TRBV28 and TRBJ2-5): DVKVTQSSRYLVKRTGEKVFLECVQDMDHENMFWYRQDPGLGLRLIYFSYDVKMKEKGDIPEGYSVSREKKERFSLILESASTNQTSMYLCASSAGDRVRETQYFGPGTRLLVL.

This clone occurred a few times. In DNA form, the CDR3 reads TGTGCCAGCAGTTACTCAAACAGTCCTAGCTCCTACGAGCAGTACTTC. It encodes CASSYSNSPSSYEQYF. This chain joins TRBV6-5 and TRBJ2-7; no definite D call. The CDR3 is 16 amino acids. Looked up from germline, CDR1 is MNHEY and CDR2 is SVGAGI. V was cut by 0 bases and J by 0 bases, with 12 bases left in between.

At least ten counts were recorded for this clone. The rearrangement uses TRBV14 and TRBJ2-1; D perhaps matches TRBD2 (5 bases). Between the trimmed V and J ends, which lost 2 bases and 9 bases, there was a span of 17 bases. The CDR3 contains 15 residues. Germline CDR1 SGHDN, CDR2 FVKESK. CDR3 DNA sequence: TGTGCCAGCAGCCAATTTCGGGGTGCGAGAGCTGAGCAGTTCTTC. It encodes CASSQFRGARAEQFF.

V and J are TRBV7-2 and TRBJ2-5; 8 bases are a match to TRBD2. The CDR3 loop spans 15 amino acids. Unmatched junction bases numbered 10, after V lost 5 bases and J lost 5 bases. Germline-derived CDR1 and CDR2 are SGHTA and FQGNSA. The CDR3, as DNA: TGTGCCAGCAGCAAGAGAGGACTAGCCGAGGAGACCCAGTACTTC. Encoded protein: CASSKRGLAEETQYF.

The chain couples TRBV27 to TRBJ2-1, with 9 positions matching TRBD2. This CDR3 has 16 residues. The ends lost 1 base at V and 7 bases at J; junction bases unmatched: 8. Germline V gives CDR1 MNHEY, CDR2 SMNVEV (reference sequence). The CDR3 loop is CASSLLVTSGNNEQFF. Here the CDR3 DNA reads TGTGCCAGCAGTTTATTGGTGACTAGCGGTAATAATGAGCAGTTCTTC.

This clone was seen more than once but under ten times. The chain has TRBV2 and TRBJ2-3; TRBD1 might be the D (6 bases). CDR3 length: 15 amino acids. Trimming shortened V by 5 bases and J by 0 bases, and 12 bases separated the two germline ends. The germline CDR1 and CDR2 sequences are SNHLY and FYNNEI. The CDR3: CASSWYRASTDTQYF. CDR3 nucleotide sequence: TGTGCCAGCAGTTGGTACAGGGCTAGCACAGATACGCAGTATTTT.

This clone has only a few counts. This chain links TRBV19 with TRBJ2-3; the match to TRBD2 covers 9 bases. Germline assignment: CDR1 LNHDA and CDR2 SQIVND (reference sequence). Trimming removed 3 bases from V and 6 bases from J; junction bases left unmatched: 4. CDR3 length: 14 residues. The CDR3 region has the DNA TGTGCCAGTAGTATCATTCTAGCGGGGGATACGCAGTATTTT. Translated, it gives CASSIILAGDTQYF.

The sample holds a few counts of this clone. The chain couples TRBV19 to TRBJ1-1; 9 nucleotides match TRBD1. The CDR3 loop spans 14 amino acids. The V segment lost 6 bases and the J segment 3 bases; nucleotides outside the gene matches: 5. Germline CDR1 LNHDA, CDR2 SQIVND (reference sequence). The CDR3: CASREQGADTEAFF. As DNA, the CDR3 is TGTGCCAGTAGAGAACAGGGGGCCGACACTGAAGCTTTCTTT.

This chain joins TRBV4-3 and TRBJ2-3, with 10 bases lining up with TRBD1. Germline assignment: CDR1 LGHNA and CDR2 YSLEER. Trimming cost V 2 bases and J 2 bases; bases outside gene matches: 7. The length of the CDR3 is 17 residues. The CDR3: CASSQNGDRGITDTQYF. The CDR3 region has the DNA TGCGCCAGCAGCCAAAATGGGGACAGGGGAATCACAGATACGCAGTATTTT.

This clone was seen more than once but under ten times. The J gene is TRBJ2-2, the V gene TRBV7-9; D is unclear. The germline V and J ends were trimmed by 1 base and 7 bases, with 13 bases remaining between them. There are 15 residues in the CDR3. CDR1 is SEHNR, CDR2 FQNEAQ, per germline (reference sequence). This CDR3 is CASSLVMGFGGELFF. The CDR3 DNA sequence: TGTGCCAGCAGCTTAGTAATGGGCTTTGGCGGGGAGCTGTTTTTT.

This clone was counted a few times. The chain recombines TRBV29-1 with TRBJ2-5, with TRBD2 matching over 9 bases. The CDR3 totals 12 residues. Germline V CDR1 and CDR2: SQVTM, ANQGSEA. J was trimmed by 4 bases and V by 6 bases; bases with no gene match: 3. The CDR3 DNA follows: TGCAGCGTGGGGGGACTAGCAGAGACCCAGTACTTC. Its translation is CSVGGLAETQYF.

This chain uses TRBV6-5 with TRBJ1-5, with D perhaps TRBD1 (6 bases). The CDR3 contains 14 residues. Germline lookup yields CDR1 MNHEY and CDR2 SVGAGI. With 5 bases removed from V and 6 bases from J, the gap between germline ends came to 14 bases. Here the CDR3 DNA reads TGTGCCAGCAGTCCACAGGGCCTGAGTCAGCCCCAGCATTTT. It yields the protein CASSPQGLSQPQHF.